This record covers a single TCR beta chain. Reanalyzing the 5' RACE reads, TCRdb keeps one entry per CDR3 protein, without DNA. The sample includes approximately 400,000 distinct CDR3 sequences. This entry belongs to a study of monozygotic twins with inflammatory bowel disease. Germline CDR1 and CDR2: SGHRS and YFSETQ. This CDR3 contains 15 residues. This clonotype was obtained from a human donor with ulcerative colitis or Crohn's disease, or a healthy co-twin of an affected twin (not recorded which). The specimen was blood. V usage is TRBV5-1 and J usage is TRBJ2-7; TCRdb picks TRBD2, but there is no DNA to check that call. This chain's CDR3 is CASSLRGSGSYEQYF. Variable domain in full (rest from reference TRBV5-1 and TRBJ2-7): KAGVTQTPRYLIKTRGQQVTLSCSPISGHRSVSWYQQTPGQGLQFLFEYFSETQRNKGNFPGRFSGRQFSNSRSEMNVSTLELGDSALYLCASSLRGSGSYEQYFGPGTRLTVT.